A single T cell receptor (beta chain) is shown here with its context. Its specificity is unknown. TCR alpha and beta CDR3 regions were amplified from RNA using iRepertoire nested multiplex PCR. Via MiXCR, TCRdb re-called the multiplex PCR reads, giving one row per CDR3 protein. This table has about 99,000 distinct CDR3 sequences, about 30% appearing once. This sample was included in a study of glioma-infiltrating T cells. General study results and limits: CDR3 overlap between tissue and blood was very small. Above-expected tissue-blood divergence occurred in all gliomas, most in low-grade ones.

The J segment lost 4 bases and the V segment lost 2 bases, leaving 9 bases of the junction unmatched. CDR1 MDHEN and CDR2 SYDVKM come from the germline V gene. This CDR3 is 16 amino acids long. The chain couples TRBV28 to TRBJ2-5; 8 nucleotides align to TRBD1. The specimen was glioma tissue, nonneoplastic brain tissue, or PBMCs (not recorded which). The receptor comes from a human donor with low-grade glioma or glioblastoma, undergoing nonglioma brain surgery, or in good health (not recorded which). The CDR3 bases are TGTGCCAGCAGTTTACGGGGCACAGGGGGGTCAGAGACCCAGTACTTC. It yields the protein CASSLRGTGGSETQYF.